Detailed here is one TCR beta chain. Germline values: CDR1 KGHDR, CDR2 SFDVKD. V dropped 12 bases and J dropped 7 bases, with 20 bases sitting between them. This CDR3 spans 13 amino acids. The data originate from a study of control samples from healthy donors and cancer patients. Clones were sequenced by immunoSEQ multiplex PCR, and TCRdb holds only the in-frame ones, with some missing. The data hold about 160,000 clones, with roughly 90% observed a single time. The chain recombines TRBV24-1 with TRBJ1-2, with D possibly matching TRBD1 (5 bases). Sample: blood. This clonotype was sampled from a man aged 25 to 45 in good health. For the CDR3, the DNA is TGTGCCGTCAGGGCCTCGAGTGGCTCTGGCTACACCTTC. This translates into CAVRASSGSGYTF.